Shown below are 13 T cell receptor beta chains from a single sample sequenced in a study of control samples from healthy donors and cancer patients. Some clones are missing from TCRdb's copy, which holds only in-frame ones; the method was immunoSEQ multiplex PCR. The sample holds 120,000 to 150,000 clones, approximately 94% seen once. Sequences were obtained from blood. Receptor source: a man aged 40-49 years in good health.

The rearrangement uses TRBV24-1 and TRBJ1-1; D is undetermined. The CDR3 extends over 13 amino acids. V lost 7 bases and J 10 bases, leaving 18 bases between the germline ends. CDR1 is KGHDR, CDR2 SFDVKD, per germline. Here the CDR3 reads CATRRTDGEGAFF. The DNA for the CDR3 is TGTGCCACCAGGAGGACGGACGGGGAGGGAGCTTTCTTT.

The CDR3 DNA is TGTGCCAGCTCACCGCAACAGGGGTCTAATGAAAAACTGTTTTTT. Translating it yields CASSPQQGSNEKLFF. The gene calls are TRBV18 and TRBJ1-4; 7 positions match TRBD1. The CDR3 loop spans 15 amino acids. The ends lost 3 bases at V and 3 bases at J; junction bases unmatched: 4. Per germline, CDR1 KGHSH and CDR2 LQKENI.

The rearrangement joins TRBV14 to TRBJ1-2, with D possibly matching TRBD1 (6 bases). CDR3 length equals 14 residues. V was shortened by 0 bases and J by 4 bases, with 9 bases between the two germline ends. Germline CDR1 reads SGHDN; CDR2 reads FVKESK. The CDR3 loop reads CASSQEQGLYGYTF. The CDR3 DNA follows: TGTGCCAGCAGCCAAGAACAGGGCCTCTATGGCTACACCTTC.

J is TRBJ2-3 and V is TRBV11-1; 8 nucleotides align to TRBD1. Trimming cost V 6 bases and J 4 bases; bases outside gene matches: 6. Germline loops: CDR1 SGHAT, CDR2 FQDESV (reference sequence). This CDR3 region has 14 residues. CDR3 loop: CASSLLRGPDTQYF. The CDR3 DNA follows: TGTGCCAGCAGTCTTCTCAGGGGGCCAGATACGCAGTATTTT. Full variable domain (remainder filled in from reference TRBV11-1 and TRBJ2-3): EAEVAQSPRYKITEKSQAVAFWCDPISGHATLYWYRQILGQGPELLVQFQDESVVDDSQLPKDRFSAERLKGVDSTLKIQPAELGDSAMYLCASSLLRGPDTQYFGPGTRLTVL.

This clone was counted a single time. CDR3 loop: CASSLTGTTQYF. CDR3 DNA: TGTGCCAGCAGTTTAACAGGGACTACGCAGTATTTT. The chain joins TRBV27 to TRBJ2-3; possibly TRBD1 for D (6 bases). The CDR3 totals 12 residues. Germline values: CDR1 MNHEY, CDR2 SMNVEV (reference sequence). The V end lost 2 bases, the J end lost 8 bases, and 8 bases lay between the germline ends.

This chain's CDR3 is CATSRDLGAPEAFF. The CDR3 nucleotides are TGTGCCACCAGCAGGGACCTCGGGGCGCCTGAAGCTTTCTTT. The V gene is TRBV15, the J gene TRBJ1-1; D might be TRBD1 (5 bases). Germline V gives CDR1 LNHNV, CDR2 YYDKDF (reference sequence). The germline V and J ends were trimmed by 3 bases and 6 bases, with 14 bases remaining between them. The CDR3 is 14 amino acids.

CDR3 residues: CAWSVPPRALDRPEQYF. DNA for the CDR3: TGTGCCTGGAGTGTCCCCCCTAGGGCCTTGGACAGACCCGAGCAGTACTTC. The chain is built from TRBV30 and TRBJ2-7, with a weak D call TRBD1 (6 bases). The ends were cut back, 0 bases at V and 6 bases at J, with 24 bases in the middle. The CDR3 is made up of 17 amino acids. Germline V gene data show CDR1 as GTSNPN and CDR2 as SVGIG (reference sequence).

This clone has a handful of counts. This chain connects TRBV9 to TRBJ1-2; D perhaps matches TRBD1 (6 bases). The V end was cut by 0 bases, the J end by 5 bases, with 11 bases between. This CDR3 comprises 14 residues. CDR1 is SGDLS, CDR2 YYNGEE, per germline. CDR3 DNA: TGTGCCAGCAGCGTAGACAGGGCTCGGTATGGCTACACCTTC. The encoded protein is CASSVDRARYGYTF.

This rearrangement joins TRBV4-1 to TRBJ2-5; D not resolved. V lost 1 base and J lost 5, with 8 bases in between. Germline V CDR1 and CDR2: MGHRA, YSYEKL. The CDR3 covers 13 residues. CDR3 protein: CASSQAGLETQYF. CDR3 in DNA: TGCGCCAGCAGCCAAGCAGGTTTGGAGACCCAGTACTTC.

The chain joins TRBV15 to TRBJ1-4; no reliable D call. CDR3 length: 15 amino acids. Trimming took off 2 bases at V and 7 bases at J, with 14 bases between the two ends. The germline V gene has CDR1 LNHNV and CDR2 YYDKDF (reference sequence). In DNA, the CDR3 is TGTGCCACCAGCAGAAATCTCTATGTGGGTGAAAAACTGTTTTTT. Translation gives CATSRNLYVGEKLFF.

This rearrangement joins TRBV20-1 to TRBJ1-6; D is ambiguous. The germline V gene has CDR1 DFQATT and CDR2 SNEGSKA (reference sequence). Trimming took off 3 bases at V and 6 bases at J, with 3 bases between the two ends. The CDR3 has 11 amino acids. The CDR3: CSARRNSPLHF. The CDR3 region has the DNA TGCAGTGCTAGGCGTAATTCACCCCTCCACTTT.

The chain links TRBV6-6 to TRBJ1-4, with 7 bases lining up with TRBD1. The CDR3 consists of 15 residues. The junction had 7 bases not matched to a gene; V was cut back by 4 bases and J by 5 bases. Germline V gene lookup returns CDR1 MNHNY and CDR2 SVGAGI (reference sequence). CDR3 DNA: TGTGCCAGCAGTTCCGGACAGGTGATAAATGAAAAACTGTTTTTT. This gives the protein CASSSGQVINEKLFF.

This chain uses TRBV28 with TRBJ2-7; tentatively, D is TRBD1 (5 bases). V was cut by 11 bases and J by 0 bases, with 17 bases left in between. The germline V gene has CDR1 MDHEN and CDR2 SYDVKM. CDR3 size: 14 residues. The CDR3 region has the DNA TGTGCCTCCACCGGCAGGGCGTTCTCCTACGAGCAGTACTTC. It yields the protein CASTGRAFSYEQYF. Full variable domain (missing parts from reference TRBV28 and TRBJ2-7): DVKVTQSSRYLVKRTGEKVFLECVQDMDHENMFWYRQDPGLGLRLIYFSYDVKMKEKGDIPEGYSVSREKKERFSLILESASTNQTSMYLCASTGRAFSYEQYFGPGTRLTVT.